These T cell receptor beta chains were read from a single sample in a study of OX40 agonist ivuxolimab in advanced cancers. TCRdb keeps only in-frame clones here, not all; method: immunoSEQ multiplex PCR. Of tens of thousands of clones in the sample, roughly 84% were seen once. Sequencing used CD4+ or CD8+ T cells sorted from blood, obtained in a trial of the OX40 agonist ivuxolimab. All receptors derive from an adult with an advanced solid tumor such as melanoma, head and neck, liver or kidney cancer. CDR3s include the opening cysteine and the closing phenylalanine or tryptophan. D genes are given only for firm matches. The listing skips clone size in some rows; elsewhere it reads once, few, many or a size class.

J gene,V gene,D gene,clone size,CDR3 DNA,CDR3 protein
TRBJ1-3,TRBV5-1,TRBD1,NA,TGCGCCAGCAGCTTGTCCGACAGGGGAACTGGAAACACCATATATTTT,CASSLSDRGTGNTIYF
TRBJ2-2,TRBV10-1,NA,NA,TGCGCCAGCAGCGAGGGATTCACCGGGGAGCTGTTTTTT,CASSEGFTGELFF
TRBJ2-5,TRBV27,TRBD1,NA,TGTGCCAGCAGCAGACAGGGGGGGGAGACCCAGTACTTC,CASSRQGGETQYF
TRBJ1-1,TRBV28,NA,NA,TGTGCCAGCACCCTAGGACAGTCAAACACTGAAGCTTTCTTT,CASTLGQSNTEAFF
TRBJ1-6,TRBV5-4,NA,few,TGTGCCAGCAGCGCGAAATCTGCCGGGAAAACAGGGTCACCCCTCCACTTT,CASSAKSAGKTGSPLHF
TRBJ2-3,TRBV11-2,TRBD1,NA,TGTGCCAGCAGCCAACAAGGGACAGCAACAGATACGCAGTATTTT,CASSQQGTATDTQYF
TRBJ1-6,TRBV6-1,TRBD1,once,TGTGCCAGCAATCCGACAGGGGATTCACCCCTCCACTTT,CASNPTGDSPLHF
TRBJ2-3,TRBV7-9,TRBD2,few,TGTGCCAGCAGCCCCCTAGCGGGAGACGAGACGCAGTATTTT,CASSPLAGDETQYF
TRBJ1-2,TRBV28,NA,NA,TGTGCCAGCAGTTTTTCGGGACCTAGGAGGATGTCTGGCTACACCTTC,CASSFSGPRRMSGYTF
TRBJ1-5,TRBV18,TRBD1,once,TGTGCCAGCTCACCAAGGGCAGGGGGAAGCAATCAGCCCCAGCATTTT,CASSPRAGGSNQPQHF
TRBJ1-1,TRBV19,NA,once,TGTGCCAGTAGTATAGACGGGCAAGTGAACACTGAAGCTTTCTTT,CASSIDGQVNTEAFF
TRBJ2-2,TRBV21-1,NA,NA,TGTGCCAGCAGCAAAGCGTGGTCAGGCAGGGGGCGGTCCGGGGAGCTGTTTTTT,CASSKAWSGRGRSGELFF
TRBJ2-7,TRBV18,NA,NA,TGTGCCAGTACCCCCCTAGTGTTGGACGAGCAGTACTTC,CASTPLVLDEQYF
TRBJ1-1,TRBV9,NA,NA,TGTGCCAGCAGCGCAACCCCAGGGACTGAAGCTTTCTTT,CASSATPGTEAFF
TRBJ2-7,TRBV7-6,NA,NA,TGTGCCAGCCTCCCTACACCGAGCTCCTACGAGCAGTACTTC,CASLPTPSSYEQYF
TRBJ2-7,TRBV9,TRBD2,NA,TGTGCCAGCAGCGTAGAATCTAGCGGCTCCTACGAGCAGTACTTC,CASSVESSGSYEQYF
TRBJ1-3,TRBV19,NA,NA,TGTGCCAGTAGTCTAGAGACTGGAAACACCATATATTTT,CASSLETGNTIYF
TRBJ2-7,TRBV10-1,NA,NA,TGCGCCAGCAGCCCCGGGCACCAATCTCGCAAGCAGTACTTC,CASSPGHQSRKQYF
TRBJ2-3,TRBV7-9,NA,NA,TGTGCCAGCAGCTTTAGGAGAAGCACAGATACGCAGTATTTT,CASSFRRSTDTQYF
TRBJ2-7,TRBV19,NA,NA,TGTGCCAGTAGCGATACCCTGGATAGGGGAATGTACGAGCAGTACTTC,CASSDTLDRGMYEQYF
TRBJ2-2,TRBV9,TRBD1,NA,TGTGCCAGCAGCGTAGGGAAGGGGGCTAACACCGGGGAGCTGTTTTTT,CASSVGKGANTGELFF